The 21 T cell receptor beta chains below all came from one sample that was sequenced in a study of blood T cell repertoires in COVID-19. The table came from immunoSEQ multiplex PCR; TCRdb's copy has only in-frame clones and leaves some out. The sample lists some 180,000 clones; approximately 84% were seen once. The sequenced material came from peripheral blood. The receptors originated from a woman aged 80 or over with COVID-19, enrolled during active disease.

This chain links TRBV15 with TRBJ1-4, with 10 positions matching TRBD1. CDR1 is LNHNV, CDR2 YYDKDF, per germline (reference sequence). V lost 5 bases to trimming and J lost 7 bases; unmatched junction nucleotides: 4. There are 14 residues in the CDR3. Written as DNA, the CDR3 is TGTGCCACCAGCGGGGACAGGGGTTCTGAAAAACTGTTTTTT. Its protein is CATSGDRGSEKLFF.

The chain uses TRBV19 and TRBJ2-1; TRBD1 matches 8 bases. Germline-derived CDR1 and CDR2 are LNHDA and SQIVND (reference sequence). Losses at the gene ends were 3 bases for V and 0 bases for J; bases not matched to a gene: 7. The CDR3 length is 17 residues. The CDR3 nucleotides are TGTGCCAGTAGTATTCGACAGGGGATAAGCTCCTACAATGAGCAGTTCTTC. This codes for CASSIRQGISSYNEQFF.

The chain's CDR3 is CASNRGEETQYF. CDR3 coding DNA: TGTGCCAGCAATCGGGGTGAAGAGACCCAGTACTTC. The rearrangement joins TRBV9 to TRBJ2-5, with D possibly matching TRBD2 (5 bases). The CDR3 runs to 12 residues. Per the germline V gene, CDR1 is SGDLS and CDR2 is YYNGEE. The germline V and J ends were trimmed by 6 bases and 3 bases, with 9 bases remaining between them. Using reference TRBV9 and TRBJ2-5 for the parts outside the CDR3, the full variable domain is DSGVTQTPKHLITATGQRVTLRCSPRSGDLSVYWYQQSLDQGLQFLIQYYNGEERAKGNILERFSAQQFPDLHSELNLSSLELGDSALYFCASNRGEETQYFGPGTRLLVL.

The chain is built from TRBV18 and TRBJ1-2; weak D call: TRBD1 (6 bases). The CDR3 loop spans 15 amino acids. Trimming left V 1 base short and J 3 bases short, with 12 bases between. Germline assignment: CDR1 KGHSH and CDR2 LQKENI. CDR3 in amino acids: CASSPQLGGDYGYTF. The CDR3 DNA is TGTGCCAGCTCACCACAGTTAGGGGGAGACTATGGCTACACCTTC.

The V call is TRBV11-1, the J call TRBJ1-6; TRBD1 aligns across 9 bases. V shed 6 bases, J shed 9 bases, and the junction held 3 bases outside the gene matches. CDR1 and CDR2 from the germline V gene are SGHAT and FQDESV (reference sequence). The CDR3 spans 13 residues. As DNA, the CDR3 is TGTGCCAGCAGAAGGGACAGGGTTTCACCCCTCCACTTT. Residues: CASRRDRVSPLHF.

In this sample, this clone turned up a few times. This chain connects TRBV4-1 to TRBJ2-2; D unresolved. Trimming stripped 0 bases from V and 11 bases from J, with 10 bases between. CDR1 MGHRA and CDR2 YSYEKL come from the germline V gene. The CDR3 is 13 residues long. Written as DNA, the CDR3 is TGCGCCAGCAGCCAAGATGGAGTGCGAGAGCTGTTTTTT. Amino acids: CASSQDGVRELFF.

This chain uses TRBV27 with TRBJ2-6; D may be TRBD1 (6 bases). The CDR3 has 16 amino acids. Trimming removed 5 bases from V and 4 bases from J, with 15 bases in between. Germline values: CDR1 MNHEY, CDR2 SMNVEV (reference sequence). CDR3 nucleotide sequence: TGTGCCAGCAGTCTCGACAGGATTGCCGGGGCCAACGTCCTGACTTTC. The encoded protein is CASSLDRIAGANVLTF.

The chain combines TRBV5-3 with TRBJ1-3; the D is unclear. TRBV5-3 is an open reading frame, and its role is uncertain. The CDR3 has 17 residues. V lost 3 bases to trimming and J lost 4 bases, with 20 bases between them. The CDR3 reads CARSSLALTRSGNTIYF. As DNA, the CDR3 is TGTGCCAGAAGCTCCCTCGCCCTGACTCGGTCCGGAAACACCATATATTTT.

The rearrangement joins TRBV6-1 to TRBJ2-7; D is perhaps TRBD1 (6 bases). The germline V gene encodes CDR1 MNHNS and CDR2 SASEGT. Between the trimmed V and J ends, which lost 6 bases and 2 bases, there was a span of 14 bases. The CDR3 has 14 residues. This CDR3 reads CASSPLDRPYEQYF. For the CDR3, the DNA is TGTGCCAGCAGCCCCCTGGACAGACCCTACGAGCAGTACTTC.

The chain combines TRBV3-1 (or the pseudogene TRBV3-2) with TRBJ1-1; possible D gene TRBD1, 6 bases. The CDR3 has 13 amino acids. Trimming cost V 1 base and J 5 bases, with 8 bases left between them. Germline loops: CDR1 LGHDT, CDR2 YNNKEL (reference sequence). In DNA form, the CDR3 reads TGTGCCAGCAGCCAAGTGAGGGGGACTGAAGCTTTCTTT. Protein: CASSQVRGTEAFF.

J is TRBJ1-1 and V is TRBV11-2; no definite D call. CDR3 length equals 12 residues. Germline V CDR1 and CDR2: SGHAT, FQNNGV. V was cut by 5 bases and J by 4 bases, with 8 bases left in between. The CDR3, as DNA: TGTGCCAGCAGCCTTTTTTTCACTGAAGCTTTCTTT. This codes for CASSLFFTEAFF.

The gene calls are TRBV7-8 and TRBJ2-3, with D maybe TRBD2 (5 bases). Trimming removed 0 bases at V and 2 bases at J, with 12 bases between. Germline V lookup: CDR1 SGHVS, CDR2 FQNEAQ. This CDR3 is built from 16 residues. This chain's CDR3 is CASSLAAVLDTDTQYF. The CDR3 DNA reads as TGTGCCAGCAGCTTAGCGGCCGTACTAGACACAGATACGCAGTATTTT.

This clone was detected only once. The genes are TRBV7-8 and TRBJ1-1; possibly TRBD1 for D (6 bases). Germline CDR1 SGHVS, CDR2 FQNEAQ. The V end lost 5 bases, the J end lost 2 bases, and 12 bases lay between the germline ends. CDR3 length: 14 residues. CDR3 region: CASSRTELNTEAFF. The CDR3 DNA is TGTGCCAGCAGCCGGACAGAACTTAACACTGAAGCTTTCTTT.

The chain links TRBV6-5 to TRBJ2-7; TRBD1 aligns across 11 bases. The CDR3 covers 15 residues. V shed 6 bases, J shed 1 base, and the junction held 5 bases outside the gene matches. Germline CDR1 and CDR2: MNHEY and SVGAGI. The CDR3 here is CASRPGTGGSYEQYF. The CDR3 DNA sequence: TGTGCCAGCAGACCCGGGACAGGGGGGTCCTACGAGCAGTACTTC.

V and J are TRBV3-1 (or the pseudogene TRBV3-2) and TRBJ2-1; no clear D. This CDR3 has 15 amino acids. Looked up from germline, CDR1 is LGHDT and CDR2 is YNNKEL (reference sequence). V dropped 2 bases and J dropped 1 base, with 9 bases sitting between them. The DNA for the CDR3 is TGTGCCAGCAGCCAACCCCGGGTATCCTACAATGAGCAGTTCTTC. Its protein is CASSQPRVSYNEQFF.

This clone was found once. V and J are TRBV10-1 and TRBJ2-1; TRBD1 agrees at 7 bases. V was pared by 4 bases and J by 2 bases, with 5 bases of the junction left unmatched. This CDR3 contains 15 residues. Per the germline V gene, CDR1 is WNHNN and CDR2 is SYGVQD (reference sequence). CDR3 in DNA: TGCGCCAGCAGTGTGGGACAGACAACCTACAATGAGCAGTTCTTC. Protein product: CASSVGQTTYNEQFF.

This chain connects TRBV28 to TRBJ2-5; 13 bases agree with TRBD2. The germline CDR1 and CDR2 sequences are MDHEN and SYDVKM. After removal of 5 bases from V and 5 bases from J, the junction contained 8 bases not matched to a gene. The CDR3 contains 16 residues. CDR3 nucleotide sequence: TGTGCCAGCAGTGGGGGACTAGCGGGAATGGGGGAGACCCAGTACTTC. Translation: CASSGGLAGMGETQYF.

The genes are TRBV15 and TRBJ1-1, with 7 bases identical to TRBD1. J gave up 4 bases and V 3 bases, and 2 bases lay outside the gene matches. The CDR3 is 13 amino acids. Germline V gene lookup returns CDR1 LNHNV and CDR2 YYDKDF (reference sequence). In nucleotides, the CDR3 is TGTGCCACCAGCAGCCAGGGGGGCACTGAAGCTTTCTTT. Protein sequence: CATSSQGGTEAFF.

The CDR3 bases are TGTGCCAGCAGCCAAGATACAACAGTTGTCTTCTCTGGCTACACCTTC. Translation gives CASSQDTTVVFSGYTF. The chain has TRBV3-1 (or the pseudogene TRBV3-2) and TRBJ1-2; D not resolved. There are 16 residues in the CDR3. The V gene's germline CDR1 is LGHDT and CDR2 YNNKEL (reference sequence). V gave up 0 bases and J gave up 7 bases, with 18 bases separating them.

This chain connects TRBV6-5 to TRBJ1-1; 8 bases fit TRBD1. Looked up from germline, CDR1 is MNHEY and CDR2 is SVGAGI. This CDR3 comprises 14 residues. Losses at the gene ends were 6 bases for V and 4 bases for J; bases not matched to a gene: 7. CDR3 residues: CASRGDRLGTEAFF. The CDR3 DNA reads TGTGCCAGCAGAGGGGACAGGCTAGGCACTGAAGCTTTCTTT.

V is TRBV4-3 and J is TRBJ2-5; 7 bases line up with TRBD2. From germline, CDR1 is LGHNA and CDR2 YSLEER. The CDR3 runs to 16 residues. After removal of 0 bases from V and 2 bases from J, the junction contained 6 bases not matched to a gene. The CDR3 sequence: CASSQDWGGLQETQYF. The CDR3 DNA sequence: TGCGCCAGCAGCCAAGACTGGGGGGGACTACAAGAGACCCAGTACTTC.